Listed below are T cell receptor beta chains from one sample, sequenced in a study of cytotoxic CD8 clonotypes in ibrutinib-treated CLL. The assay was immunoSEQ multiplex PCR, and TCRdb's table has in-frame clones only and misses some. This sample carries tens of thousands of clones, just under 70% of them seen once, and the ten largest clones take 28%. This material consisted of PBMCs, taken after 24 months of ibrutinib treatment. Every receptor here comes from a human donor with chronic lymphocytic leukemia. Both conserved end residues are part of each CDR3. Fields, in order: D gene, V gene, J gene, clone size, CDR3 protein, CDR3 DNA. The D gene is left open where the match is weak. The size of a clone is reported for some rows only, either as once, few or many, or as a class for expanded clones.

NA,TRBV2,TRBJ2-6,NA,CASRPRVAGANVLTF,TGTGCCAGCAGGCCCAGGGTTGCTGGGGCCAACGTCCTGACTTTC
NA,TRBV10-1,TRBJ1-1,NA,CASSDPGRPQNTEAFF,TGCGCCAGCAGTGATCCAGGCCGACCACAGAACACTGAAGCTTTCTTT
NA,TRBV19,TRBJ1-4,NA,CASSWRGTNEKLFF,TGTGCCAGTAGTTGGAGGGGGACTAATGAAAAACTGTTTTTT
NA,TRBV27,TRBJ2-2,once,CASGNTGELFF,TGTGCCAGCGGCAACACCGGGGAGCTGTTTTTT
TRBD1,TRBV27,TRBJ2-3,NA,CASSLLGQGVGTDTQYF,TGTGCCAGCAGTTTACTGGGACAGGGGGTAGGCACAGATACGCAGTATTTT
NA,TRBV5-1,TRBJ1-2,once,CASKLRSDSRTYGYTF,TGCGCCAGCAAATTACGCAGCGACTCCAGGACCTATGGCTACACCTTC
NA,TRBV13,TRBJ2-1,once,CASRMLAIYNEQFF,TGTGCCAGTCGTATGTTGGCCATCTACAATGAGCAGTTCTTC
NA,TRBV4-2,TRBJ1-1,large,CASSHPEGWTEAFF,TGTGCCAGCAGCCACCCCGAAGGGTGGACTGAAGCTTTCTTT
TRBD1,TRBV11-2,TRBJ2-1,NA,CASSVRDRDYNEQFF,TGTGCCAGCAGCGTCCGGGACAGGGATTACAATGAGCAGTTCTTC
NA,TRBV14,TRBJ1-3,few,CASSTRGRSGNTIYF,TGTGCCAGCTCAACGCGGGGAAGGTCTGGAAACACCATATATTTT
NA,TRBV5-6,TRBJ2-7,NA,CASNSRGYSYEQYF,TGTGCCAGCAACTCGAGGGGTTACTCCTACGAGCAGTACTTC
NA,TRBV19,TRBJ2-1,NA,CASSIGRYNEQFF,TGTGCCAGTAGTATTGGACGTTACAATGAGCAGTTCTTC
TRBD1,TRBV9,TRBJ2-5,few,CASSVGGTGGGETQYF,TGTGCCAGCAGCGTAGGAGGGACAGGGGGCGGGGAGACCCAGTACTTC
NA,TRBV10-1,TRBJ1-4,many,CASSDHGLGEKLFF,TGCGCCAGCAGTGACCACGGGCTTGGTGAAAAACTGTTTTTT
TRBD2,TRBV5-6,TRBJ2-3,few,CASSPLAGGESTQYF,TGTGCCAGCAGCCCTTTAGCGGGGGGAGAATCTACGCAGTATTTT
NA,TRBV11-2,TRBJ2-7,few,CASSHAYEQYF,TGTGCCAGCAGTCACGCCTACGAGCAGTACTTC
TRBD1,TRBV29-1,TRBJ1-2,NA,CSVVGQGRSYGYTF,TGCAGCGTTGTGGGACAGGGGAGGTCCTATGGCTACACCTTC
NA,TRBV29-1,TRBJ2-6,NA,CSVEAGGTGANVLTF,TGCAGCGTTGAAGCTGGGGGCACTGGGGCCAACGTCCTGACTTTC
TRBD1,TRBV5-5,TRBJ1-6,NA,CASRGTGDSPLHF,TGTGCCAGCAGAGGAACAGGGGACTCACCCCTCCACTTT
NA,TRBV4-1,TRBJ2-7,NA,CASSQSAGTAYEQYF,TGCGCCAGCAGCCAATCAGCCGGGACTGCCTACGAGCAGTACTTC
NA,TRBV2,TRBJ2-4,NA,CASRTENLAKNIQYF,TGTGCCAGCAGAACAGAGAATCTAGCCAAAAACATTCAGTACTTC
NA,TRBV27,TRBJ1-6,few,CASRRQGNSPLHF,TGTGCCAGCAGACGTCAGGGGAATTCACCCCTCCACTTT
NA,TRBV6-1,TRBJ1-2,NA,CASSEALNRGFSYGYTF,TGTGCCAGCAGTGAAGCTCTAAATAGGGGGTTTTCCTATGGCTACACCTTC
NA,TRBV10-1,TRBJ1-1,NA,CASSEAGEAFF,TGCGCCAGCAGTGAGGCAGGAGAAGCTTTCTTT
TRBD1,TRBV19,TRBJ1-2,few,CASRPGTGGNYGYTF,TGTGCCAGTAGACCCGGGACAGGCGGTAACTATGGCTACACCTTC
NA,TRBV27,TRBJ1-1,once,CASSLSTGYSAEAFF,TGTGCCAGCAGTTTGAGTACGGGGTACAGCGCTGAAGCTTTCTTT
NA,TRBV11-2,TRBJ1-2,NA,CASSLQSFYGYTF,TGTGCCAGCAGCCTACAGTCTTTCTATGGCTACACCTTC
TRBD1,TRBV29-1,TRBJ1-1,NA,CSVEVGQGGTEAFF,TGCAGCGTTGAAGTGGGACAGGGGGGCACTGAAGCTTTCTTT
TRBD1,TRBV10-1,TRBJ1-2,NA,CASSDTGGYGYTF,TGCGCCAGCAGTGATACAGGGGGTTATGGCTACACCTTC
NA,TRBV5-1,TRBJ1-4,few,CASSLAIHREGEKLFF,TGCGCCAGCAGCTTGGCCATTCACAGAGAAGGGGAAAAACTGTTTTTT
NA,TRBV27,TRBJ1-5,NA,CASSLKRGGHLPWENQPQHF,TGTGCCAGCAGTTTGAAAAGGGGCGGCCATCTTCCATGGGAGAATCAGCCCCAGCATTTT
NA,TRBV5-4,TRBJ1-6,NA,CASSLVYGGSSYNSPLHF,TGTGCCAGCAGCTTGGTTTATGGCGGTAGCTCCTATAATTCACCCCTCCACTTT
NA,TRBV27,TRBJ2-7,NA,CASSLSNAGTAVHEQYF,TGTGCCAGCAGTTTATCGAATGCGGGGACAGCCGTCCACGAGCAGTACTTC
NA,TRBV5-4,TRBJ2-7,NA,CASSAGDVETYEQYF,TGTGCCAGCAGCGCTGGGGACGTAGAGACCTACGAGCAGTACTTC
TRBD2,TRBV10-3,TRBJ2-1,NA,CAISEGLAQANEQFF,TGTGCCATCAGTGAGGGACTAGCACAGGCCAATGAGCAGTTCTTC
TRBD2,TRBV27,TRBJ2-7,NA,CASRTSGGLYLSYEQYF,TGTGCCAGCAGGACTAGCGGGGGGCTATACCTGTCCTACGAGCAGTACTTC
NA,TRBV19,TRBJ1-3,NA,CATFRVIGNTIYF,TGTGCCACCTTCCGGGTGATCGGAAACACCATATATTTT
TRBD1,TRBV7-6,TRBJ2-7,NA,CASSGTGSAGEQYF,TGTGCCAGCAGCGGGACAGGGAGTGCTGGCGAGCAGTACTTC
TRBD1,TRBV11-3,TRBJ2-7,NA,CASSLGRGREQYF,TGTGCCAGCAGCTTAGGCAGGGGGCGCGAGCAGTACTTC
TRBD1,TRBV27,TRBJ1-2,few,CASSFDRAYGYTF,TGTGCCAGCAGTTTCGACAGGGCCTATGGCTACACCTTC
TRBD2,TRBV4-2,TRBJ2-5,NA,CASSQDGTTQETQYF,TGTGCCAGCAGCCAAGATGGGACTACCCAAGAGACCCAGTACTTC
NA,TRBV5-6,TRBJ1-1,NA,CASSSQRRGRSSEAFF,TGTGCCAGCAGCTCCCAAAGACGGGGCAGGAGCTCTGAAGCTTTCTTT
TRBD1,TRBV27,TRBJ1-5,few,CASSLQGGEPQHF,TGTGCCAGCAGTTTACAGGGGGGGGAGCCCCAGCATTTT
NA,TRBV5-4,TRBJ2-3,NA,CASSPQAERVTDTQYF,TGTGCCAGCAGCCCCCAGGCTGAGAGAGTCACAGATACGCAGTATTTT
TRBD1,TRBV19,TRBJ1-2,NA,CASSKTGGYGYTF,TGTGCCAGTAGTAAAACAGGGGGCTATGGCTACACCTTC
NA,TRBV5-1,TRBJ2-3,NA,CASSSADTQYF,TGCGCCAGCAGTTCGGCAGATACGCAGTATTTT
TRBD1,TRBV30,TRBJ1-3,NA,CAWTGGSGNTIYF,TGTGCCTGGACAGGGGGATCTGGAAACACCATATATTTT
NA,TRBV7-8,TRBJ2-1,NA,CASSVQGGAPGNEQFF,TGTGCCAGTTCCGTTCAGGGGGGGGCCCCTGGAAATGAGCAGTTCTTC
NA,TRBV2,TRBJ1-2,NA,CASSKGTTNYGYTF,TGTGCCAGCAGTAAAGGGACAACTAACTATGGCTACACCTTC
TRBD1,TRBV5-4,TRBJ1-6,NA,CASSLAMSDRGLSSPLHF,TGTGCCAGCAGCTTGGCGATGTCGGACAGGGGGTTGAGTTCACCCCTCCACTTT